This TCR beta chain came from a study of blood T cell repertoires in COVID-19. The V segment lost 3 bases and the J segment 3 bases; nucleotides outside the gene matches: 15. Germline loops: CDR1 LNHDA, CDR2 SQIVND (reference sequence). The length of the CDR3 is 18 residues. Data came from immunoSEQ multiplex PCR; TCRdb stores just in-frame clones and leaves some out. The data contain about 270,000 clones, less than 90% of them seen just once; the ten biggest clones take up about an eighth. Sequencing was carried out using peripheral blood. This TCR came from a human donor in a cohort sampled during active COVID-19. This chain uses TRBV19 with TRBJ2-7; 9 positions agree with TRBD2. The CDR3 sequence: CASSMRKSPAGGDYEQYF. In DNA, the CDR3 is TGTGCCAGTAGTATGAGGAAGAGCCCGGCGGGAGGGGACTACGAGCAGTACTTC.